This section outlines one T cell receptor (beta chain) sequence together with its context. This CDR3 region has 15 residues. V lost 6 bases and J lost 4; bases outside the gene matches: 10. Germline V gives CDR1 MNHEY, CDR2 SVGAGI. The source of the sample is a study of blood T cells in healthy people across ages. A second PCR of 7 to 11 cycles used a sample-barcoded 5' primer and a J-beta primer mix. TCRdb processed the 5' RACE reads anew with MiXCR; each CDR3 protein has one entry. This table has 1.5 million to 2 million distinct CDR3 sequences, 28% appearing once. The chain has TRBV6-5 and TRBJ1-1; 8 nucleotides agree with TRBD1. The sequencing input was blood. The clonotype was recovered from a woman under 40 in good health. The CDR3, as DNA: TGTGCCAGCAGACAACTACGGACAGGGAGCACTGAAGCTTTCTTT. Protein sequence: CASRQLRTGSTEAFF.